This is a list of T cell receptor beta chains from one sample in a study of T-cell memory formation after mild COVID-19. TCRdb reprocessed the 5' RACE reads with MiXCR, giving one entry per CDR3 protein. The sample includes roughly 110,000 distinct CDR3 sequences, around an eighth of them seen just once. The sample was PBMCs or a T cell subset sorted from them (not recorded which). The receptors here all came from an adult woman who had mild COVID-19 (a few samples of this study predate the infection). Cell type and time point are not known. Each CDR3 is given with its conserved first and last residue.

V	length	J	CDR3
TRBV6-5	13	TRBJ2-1	CASSPGLNNEQFF
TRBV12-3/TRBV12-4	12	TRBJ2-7	CASSIPGHEQYF
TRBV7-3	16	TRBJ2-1	CASSLESAWPYNEQFF
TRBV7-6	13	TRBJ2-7	CASSLGTGGEQYF
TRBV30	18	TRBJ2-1	CAWSVLYASGRAGGEQFF
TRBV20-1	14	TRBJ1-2	CSAAPTYGGLGYTF
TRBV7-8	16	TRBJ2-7	CASSHLIGAGDPEQYF
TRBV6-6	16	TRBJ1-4	CASSYGQASTNEKLFF
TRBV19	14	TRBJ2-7	CASSMTETAYEQYF
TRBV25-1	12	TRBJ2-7	CASSGSRDEQYF
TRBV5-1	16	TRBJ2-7	CASSLPERVAGYEQYF
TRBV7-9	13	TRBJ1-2	CASTLDRDYGYTF
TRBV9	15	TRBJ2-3	CASSVGSAATDTQYF
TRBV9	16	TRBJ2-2	CASSGTGGENTGELFF
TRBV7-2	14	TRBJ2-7	CASSPLPLPYEQYF
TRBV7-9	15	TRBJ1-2	CASSLKPGTGGGYTF
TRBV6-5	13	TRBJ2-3	CASSSDGQYTQYF
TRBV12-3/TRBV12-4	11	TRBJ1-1	CASPDGTEAFF
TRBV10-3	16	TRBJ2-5	CAISEVTGTKEETQYF
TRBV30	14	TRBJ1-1	CAWSTGQGVTEAFF
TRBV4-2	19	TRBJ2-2	CASSQDWASGGANTGELFF
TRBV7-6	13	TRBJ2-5	CASSSEGGETQYF
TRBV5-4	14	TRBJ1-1	CASSLSRELAEAFF
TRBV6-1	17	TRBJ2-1	CASSEGSDRAIHNEQFF
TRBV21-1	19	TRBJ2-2	CASSKYLRGRAWNTGELFF
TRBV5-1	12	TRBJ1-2	CASSLGQNGYTF
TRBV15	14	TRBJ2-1	CATSGQGIYNEQFF
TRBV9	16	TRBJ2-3	CASSSPGQGNPDTQYF
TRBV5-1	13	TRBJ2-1	CASSFYPGNEQFF
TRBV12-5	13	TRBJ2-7	CASVRIGGHEQYF
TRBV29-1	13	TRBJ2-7	CSVEAGTPYEQYF
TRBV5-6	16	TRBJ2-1	CASSLLMTDWDNEQFF
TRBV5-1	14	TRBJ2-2	CAISLDGDTGELFF
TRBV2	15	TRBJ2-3	CASSVPLSSTDTQYF
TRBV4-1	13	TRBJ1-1	CASSAGLNTEAFF
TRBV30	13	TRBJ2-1	CAWEPGTRNEQFF
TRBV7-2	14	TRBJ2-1	CASSSWDSHNEQFF
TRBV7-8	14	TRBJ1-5	CASSLGEGNQPQHF
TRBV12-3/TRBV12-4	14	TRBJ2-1	CASSFGPPYNEQFF
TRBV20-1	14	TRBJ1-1	CSARGAGGNTEAFF
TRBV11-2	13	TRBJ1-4	CASSSFGREKLFF
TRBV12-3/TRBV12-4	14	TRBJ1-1	CASSLAWTNTEAFF
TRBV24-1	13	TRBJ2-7	CATSAFEMNEQYF
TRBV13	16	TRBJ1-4	CASSLSDRGEEEKLFF
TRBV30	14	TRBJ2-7	CAWSKAGRSAEQYF
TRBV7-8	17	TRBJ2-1	CASRSSPRVGSYNEQFF
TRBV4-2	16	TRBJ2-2	CASSPQGAENTGELFF
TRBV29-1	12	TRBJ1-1	CSGRLTNTEAFF
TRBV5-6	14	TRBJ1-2	CASSLGTVPPGYTF
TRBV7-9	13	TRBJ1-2	CASSFQGGYGYTF
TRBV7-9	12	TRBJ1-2	CASSYLGTHYTF
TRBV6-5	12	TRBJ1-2	CASSADSYGYTF
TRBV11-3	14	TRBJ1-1	CASSLGRAGTEAFF